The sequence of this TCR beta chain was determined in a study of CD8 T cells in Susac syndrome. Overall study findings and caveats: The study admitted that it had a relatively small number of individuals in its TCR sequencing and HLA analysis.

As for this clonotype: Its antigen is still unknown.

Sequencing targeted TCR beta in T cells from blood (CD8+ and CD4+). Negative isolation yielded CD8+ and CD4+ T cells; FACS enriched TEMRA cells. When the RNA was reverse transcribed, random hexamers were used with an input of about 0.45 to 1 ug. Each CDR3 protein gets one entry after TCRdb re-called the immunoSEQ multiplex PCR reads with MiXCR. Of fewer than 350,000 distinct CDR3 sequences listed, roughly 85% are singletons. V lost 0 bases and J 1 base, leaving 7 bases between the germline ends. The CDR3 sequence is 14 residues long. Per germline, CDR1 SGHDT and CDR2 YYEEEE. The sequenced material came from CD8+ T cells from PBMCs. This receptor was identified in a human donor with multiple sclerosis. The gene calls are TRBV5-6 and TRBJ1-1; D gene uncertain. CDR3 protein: CASSLAFGNTEAFF. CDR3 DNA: TGTGCCAGCAGCTTGGCCTTCGGGAACACTGAAGCTTTCTTT.